These T cell receptor beta chains were read from a single sample in a study of high-grade serous ovarian cancer treatment subgroups. The repertoire was sequenced with immunoSEQ multiplex PCR; TCRdb's copy has only in-frame clones and lacks some. Of some 40,000 clones in the sample, 70% to 80% were seen once. The sequencing sample was made of tumor tissue. The receptors originated from a human donor with high-grade serous ovarian cancer. Both conserved end residues are part of each CDR3. The order of the fields is V gene, D gene, J gene, clone size, CDR3 protein, CDR3 DNA. The D gene is left open where the match is weak. Rows give clone size only sometimes, using once, few, many, or a class for an expanded clone.

V: TRBV2; D: -; J: TRBJ2-7; size: few; CDR3: CASESSVNYEQYF; DNA: TGTGCCAGCGAGTCTAGCGTGAACTACGAGCAGTACTTC
V: TRBV5-1; D: -; J: TRBJ1-2; size: -; CDR3: CASSGALAGDYGYTF; DNA: TGCGCCAGCTCCGGAGCCCTGGCGGGAGACTATGGCTACACCTTC
V: TRBV7-2; D: -; J: TRBJ2-7; size: -; CDR3: CASSLGDLYYEQYF; DNA: TGTGCCAGCAGCTTAGGGGATCTTTATTACGAGCAGTACTTC
V: TRBV27; D: TRBD1; J: TRBJ2-7; size: few; CDR3: CASSFDRVNYEQYF; DNA: TGTGCCAGCAGTTTCGACAGGGTTAACTACGAGCAGTACTTC
V: TRBV5-1; D: -; J: TRBJ2-7; size: once; CDR3: CASSLSWGQGYEQYF; DNA: TGCGCCAGCAGCCTCAGTTGGGGCCAGGGCTACGAGCAGTACTTC
V: TRBV5-1; D: -; J: TRBJ1-2; size: -; CDR3: CASSPGAGYGYTF; DNA: TGCGCCAGCAGTCCAGGAGCCGGCTATGGCTACACCTTC
V: TRBV7-8; D: -; J: TRBJ2-3; size: -; CDR3: CASSQYQSTDTQYF; DNA: TGTGCCAGCAGTCAGTATCAGAGCACAGATACGCAGTATTTT
V: TRBV2; D: TRBD2; J: TRBJ2-7; size: -; CDR3: CASSDSGGPYEQYF; DNA: TGTGCCAGCAGTGATTCGGGGGGTCCCTACGAGCAGTACTTC
V: TRBV28; D: TRBD1; J: TRBJ1-5; size: -; CDR3: CASSFPSLTGSNQPQHF; DNA: TGTGCCAGCAGTTTCCCATCTTTGACAGGGTCAAATCAGCCCCAGCATTTT
V: TRBV4-1; D: TRBD2; J: TRBJ2-5; size: -; CDR3: CASSQDRNSGSGKTQYF; DNA: TGCGCCAGCAGCCAAGATAGGAATAGCGGGAGTGGAAAGACCCAGTACTTC
V: TRBV11-3; D: TRBD1; J: TRBJ2-7; size: -; CDR3: CASSPPGQGYGEQYF; DNA: TGTGCCAGCAGCCCACCGGGACAGGGGTACGGCGAGCAGTACTTC
V: TRBV29-1; D: -; J: TRBJ2-7; size: -; CDR3: CSVLPSRYEQYF; DNA: TGCAGCGTTCTCCCCTCTAGATACGAGCAGTACTTC
V: TRBV5-1; D: TRBD1; J: TRBJ1-1; size: -; CDR3: CASSPGQGAEAFF; DNA: TGCGCCAGCAGCCCCGGACAGGGTGCTGAAGCTTTCTTT
V: TRBV5-5; D: TRBD1; J: TRBJ2-7; size: few; CDR3: CASSSIPDRGLYEQYF; DNA: TGTGCCAGCAGCTCTATACCCGACAGGGGGCTCTACGAGCAGTACTTC
V: TRBV28; D: -; J: TRBJ1-1; size: -; CDR3: CASRPNTGHTEAFF; DNA: TGTGCCAGCAGGCCGAATACCGGACACACTGAAGCTTTCTTT